A single sample gave rise to the 30 T cell receptor beta chains below, sequenced in a study of glioma-infiltrating T cells. Using RNA template, CDR3s of TCR alpha and beta were amplified with iRepertoire arm-PCR. TCRdb re-called the multiplex PCR reads with MiXCR, one entry per CDR3 protein. The sample has over 130,000 distinct CDR3 sequences; about two fifths are singletons. Material for sequencing was glioma tissue, nonneoplastic brain tissue, or PBMCs (not recorded which). These TCRs come from a human donor with low-grade glioma or glioblastoma, undergoing nonglioma brain surgery, or in good health (not recorded which).

This clonotype was seen more than once but under ten times. This chain connects TRBV6-6 to TRBJ2-2, with 7 positions matching TRBD1. Per germline, CDR1 MNHNY and CDR2 SVGAGI (reference sequence). This CDR3 region has 16 residues. The V and J ends lost 2 bases and 5 bases, in that order; junction bases with no gene match: 8. CDR3 DNA: TGTGCCAGCAGTTACAAGTCGACAGGGTTGACCGGGGAGCTGTTTTTT. Translated: CASSYKSTGLTGELFF.

Only a few counts were recorded for this clonotype. V and J are TRBV7-3 and TRBJ2-1; D may be TRBD2 (5 bases). Deletions cut 2 bases from V and 5 bases from J, with 13 bases between. Germline values: CDR1 SGHTA, CDR2 FQGTGA. The CDR3 contains 15 residues. CDR3 amino acids: CASSLGAGTNNEQFF. DNA of the CDR3: TGTGCCAGCAGCTTAGGCGCGGGTACCAACAATGAGCAGTTCTTC.

The V gene is TRBV7-2, the J gene TRBJ2-7; 11 bases agree with TRBD2. Germline CDR1 SGHTA, CDR2 FQGNSA. This CDR3 spans 18 amino acids. The V gene end was trimmed by 5 bases and the J gene end by 2 bases; junction bases not matched to a gene: 14. CDR3 bases: TGTGCCAGCAGCCCCGCTCTTAGCGGGGGGGGTGGAACCTACGAGCAGTACTTC. Translation gives CASSPALSGGGGTYEQYF.

This clonotype occurred a few times. J is TRBJ1-2 and V is TRBV28; D gene unclear. Germline V gene data show CDR1 as MDHEN and CDR2 as SYDVKM. Trimming pared 5 bases from V and 4 bases from J, leaving 14 bases between. CDR3 length: 14 residues. The chain's CDR3 is CASSPTTFSYGYTF. CDR3 DNA sequence: TGTGCCAGCAGTCCCACCACTTTTAGCTATGGCTACACCTTC.

The rearrangement links TRBV19 to TRBJ2-1; D unresolved. Trimming cost V 6 bases and J 6 bases, with 18 bases left between them. This CDR3 is 15 amino acids long. Germline V gives CDR1 LNHDA, CDR2 SQIVND (reference sequence). Here the CDR3 reads CASSLVRGPLNEQFF. CDR3 DNA: TGTGCCAGTAGCCTAGTTAGAGGCCCCCTCAATGAGCAGTTCTTC. The variable domain in full, with the rest retrieved from reference TRBV19 and TRBJ2-1, is DGGITQSPKYLFRKEGQNVTLSCEQNLNHDAMYWYRQDPGQGLRLIYYSQIVNDFQKGDIAEGYSVSREKKESFPLTVTSAQKNPTAFYLCASSLVRGPLNEQFFGPGTRLTVL.

The chain couples TRBV28 to TRBJ2-5; D is perhaps TRBD2 (6 bases). The CDR3 sequence is 16 residues long. CDR1 is MDHEN, CDR2 SYDVKM, per germline. Deletions cut 6 bases from V and 4 bases from J, with 21 bases between. The CDR3 DNA is TGTGCCAGCAGCTCACCGGGCGGGGTGATGCGAGAGACCCAGTACTTC. Protein sequence: CASSSPGGVMRETQYF. Filled out from reference TRBV28 and TRBJ2-5, the complete variable domain reads DVKVTQSSRYLVKRTGEKVFLECVQDMDHENMFWYRQDPGLGLRLIYFSYDVKMKEKGDIPEGYSVSREKKERFSLILESASTNQTSMYLCASSSPGGVMRETQYFGPGTRLLVL.

This clonotype was counted between two and nine times. J is TRBJ2-3 and V is TRBV19; 9 bases are shared with TRBD2. The V and J ends lost 5 bases and 9 bases, in that order; junction bases with no gene match: 3. There are 12 residues in the CDR3. CDR1 is LNHDA, CDR2 SQIVND, per germline (reference sequence). DNA for the CDR3: TGTGCCAGTAGTCCCACTAGCGGGACGCAGTATTTT. This gives the protein CASSPTSGTQYF.

The chain couples TRBV6-1 to TRBJ2-5; the D gene could be TRBD1 or TRBD2 (5 bases each). The CDR3 has 13 residues. Trimming pared 4 bases from V and 7 bases from J, leaving 13 bases between. CDR1 is MNHNS and CDR2 is SASEGT in the germline V gene. As DNA, the CDR3 is TGTGCCAGCAGTGGGGACGTGGGAAGGACCCAGTACTTC. It specifies CASSGDVGRTQYF.

In this sample, this clonotype turned up once. This chain uses TRBV5-8 with TRBJ2-3; D is possibly TRBD2 (6 bases). The V end lost 1 base, the J end lost 2 bases, and 11 bases lay between the germline ends. The germline gives CDR1 SGHTS, CDR2 YDEGEE. This CDR3 comprises 15 residues. CDR3 nucleotides: TGTGCCAGCAGCTTGCGTAGCGGTTACACAGATACGCAGTATTTT. Protein product: CASSLRSGYTDTQYF.

In this sample, this clonotype turned up many times. This chain joins TRBV4-1 and TRBJ2-3; unclear D gene. This CDR3 is built from 14 residues. The germline V gene has CDR1 MGHRA and CDR2 YSYEKL. Trimming shortened V by 5 bases and J by 3 bases, and 12 bases separated the two germline ends. CDR3 protein: CASSSRSSTDTQYF. In DNA form, the CDR3 reads TGCGCCAGCAGCAGTAGGAGCTCGACAGATACGCAGTATTTT.

The chain uses TRBV6-1 and TRBJ1-4, with a possible D match to TRBD1 (6 bases). CDR1 MNHNS and CDR2 SASEGT come from the germline V gene. The CDR3 runs 15 residues. Trimming took 5 bases from V and 6 from J, leaving 16 bases between them. The CDR3 spells CASSIFGTKDEKLFF. CDR3 bases: TGTGCCAGCAGTATATTCGGGACAAAGGATGAAAAACTGTTTTTT.

This chain joins TRBV13 and TRBJ1-1, with 10 nucleotides matching TRBD1. The CDR3 length is 14 residues. With V trimmed by 5 bases and J by 5 bases, 5 bases remained unmatched. Germline CDR1 reads PRHDT; CDR2 reads FYEKMQ (reference sequence). CDR3: CASSGGDRGTEAFF. CDR3 nucleotide sequence: TGTGCCAGCAGCGGGGGGGACAGGGGAACTGAAGCTTTCTTT.

CDR3 residues: CASSTPRTGTVSYYNEQFF. The CDR3 DNA sequence: TGTGCCAGCAGCACACCCCGGACAGGGACGGTTTCCTACTACAATGAGCAGTTCTTC. The chain is built from TRBV2 and TRBJ2-1; 8 bases line up with TRBD1. V dropped 6 bases and J dropped 3; count of bases not matched to a gene: 19. The CDR3 contains 19 residues. CDR1 SNHLY and CDR2 FYNNEI come from the germline V gene.

V and J are TRBV6-1 and TRBJ1-5, with 7 bases identical to TRBD1. V trimming: 4 bases; J trimming: 7 bases; junction bases outside the gene matches: 7. The CDR3 is 14 residues long. In germline, CDR1 is MNHNS, CDR2 SASEGT. The CDR3, as DNA: TGTGCCAGCAGTGCCACAGGGGCTGAACAGCCCCAGCATTTT. Amino acids: CASSATGAEQPQHF.

The chain combines TRBV20-1 with TRBJ2-7, with TRBD2 identical over 8 bases. The germline V gene has CDR1 DFQATT and CDR2 SNEGSKA (reference sequence). The J segment lost 4 bases and the V segment lost 4 bases, leaving 3 bases of the junction unmatched. The CDR3 sequence is 12 residues long. In DNA form, the CDR3 reads TGCAGTGCTAAAGGCGGGGGGTACGAGCAGTACTTC. Translating gives CSAKGGGYEQYF.

This rearrangement joins TRBV18 to TRBJ2-5; D unresolved. The CDR3 covers 13 residues. The V and J ends lost 2 bases and 4 bases respectively, with 8 bases between them. Germline V gene lookup returns CDR1 KGHSH and CDR2 LQKENI. The CDR3 spells CASSPGERETQYF. DNA of the CDR3: TGTGCCAGCTCACCAGGCGAGCGAGAGACCCAGTACTTC.

The V gene is TRBV2, the J gene TRBJ2-3; tentative D call: TRBD2 (6 bases). The CDR3 is 13 residues long. V lost 3 bases and J lost 6, with 10 bases in between. Germline CDR1 SNHLY, CDR2 FYNNEI. CDR3 DNA sequence: TGTGCCAGCAGTGACACAAGCGGGGATACGCAGTATTTT. This gives the protein CASSDTSGDTQYF.

The chain has TRBV3-1 and TRBJ1-5, with D possibly being TRBD1 (6 bases). V was shortened by 0 bases and J by 8 bases, with 8 bases between the two germline ends. This CDR3 is 13 amino acids long. Germline CDR1 is LGHDT and CDR2 is YNNKEL (reference sequence). CDR3 loop: CASSQERGEPQHF. In nucleotides, the CDR3 is TGTGCCAGCAGCCAAGAAAGGGGGGAGCCCCAGCATTTT. The complete variable domain, with remaining parts taken from reference TRBV3-1 and TRBJ1-5, reads DTAVSQTPKYLVTQMGNDKSIKCEQNLGHDTMYWYKQDSKKFLKIMFSYNNKELIINETVPNRFSPKSPDKAHLNLHINSLELGDSAVYFCASSQERGEPQHFGDGTRLSIL.

The chain carries TRBV11-1 and TRBJ2-5; D gene uncertain. The CDR3 covers 15 residues. V was pared by 2 bases and J by 5 bases, with 15 bases between. Germline values: CDR1 SGHAT, CDR2 FQDESV (reference sequence). The CDR3 loop reads CASSLMSAGRETQYF. The CDR3 DNA reads as TGTGCCAGCAGCTTAATGTCGGCAGGTCGGGAGACCCAGTACTTC. Filled out from reference TRBV11-1 and TRBJ2-5, the complete variable domain reads EAEVAQSPRYKITEKSQAVAFWCDPISGHATLYWYRQILGQGPELLVQFQDESVVDDSQLPKDRFSAERLKGVDSTLKIQPAELGDSAMYLCASSLMSAGRETQYFGPGTRLLVL.

Comments on this clonotype: The conserved closing phenylalanine or tryptophan is absent in this CDR3, likely reflecting a read error. This rearrangement joins TRBV19 to TRBJ2-1; possible D gene TRBD2, 6 bases. The CDR3 runs to 15 residues. Germline CDR1 reads LNHDA; CDR2 reads SQIVND (reference sequence). V lost 4 bases and J 6 bases, leaving 16 bases between the germline ends. The CDR3 nucleotides read TGTGCCAGTAGTACTAGCGCAGCCCGCAGCAATGAGCAGTTCTTA. This sequence encodes CASSTSAARSNEQFL.

The chain has TRBV20-1 and TRBJ1-1, with 7 bases identical to TRBD1. This CDR3 has 14 residues. From germline, CDR1 is DFQATT and CDR2 SNEGSKA (reference sequence). J was trimmed by 4 bases and V by 0 bases; bases with no gene match: 5. The CDR3 region has the DNA TGCAGTGCTAGAGAACGACAGGGACCCACTGAAGCTTTCTTT. Translation gives CSARERQGPTEAFF.

This clonotype has only one observation. The rearrangement links TRBV11-2 to TRBJ1-3; D gene unclear. The CDR3 sequence is 13 residues long. Trimming took 6 bases from V and 4 from J, leaving 10 bases between them. From germline, CDR1 is SGHAT and CDR2 FQNNGV. CDR3 nucleotide sequence: TGTGCCAGCAGAGAATTGATGGGAAACACCATATATTTT. It is translated as CASRELMGNTIYF.

The rearrangement uses TRBV27 and TRBJ2-1; D unresolved. V was shortened by 5 bases and J by 7 bases, with 15 bases between the two germline ends. CDR1 MNHEY and CDR2 SMNVEV come from the germline V gene (reference sequence). CDR3 length: 14 residues. CDR3 in amino acids: CASSLNALGNEQFF. The CDR3 bases are TGTGCCAGCAGTCTAAATGCGTTGGGGAATGAGCAGTTCTTC.

This clonotype was observed a few times. The rearrangement joins TRBV20-1 to TRBJ1-3; TRBD1 agrees at 7 bases. The CDR3 has 14 residues. V shed 6 bases, J shed 2 bases, and the junction held 7 bases outside the gene matches. The germline gives CDR1 DFQATT, CDR2 SNEGSKA (reference sequence). CDR3 residues: CSARRTGAGNTIYF. The CDR3 nucleotides are TGCAGTGCCCGTCGGACAGGCGCTGGAAACACCATATATTTT.

The chain links TRBV6-2 or TRBV6-3 to TRBJ2-7; 10 nucleotides align to TRBD2. V gave up 2 bases and J gave up 7 bases; unmatched junction bases: 17. In germline, CDR1 is MNHEY, CDR2 SVGEGT. The CDR3 extends over 18 amino acids. CDR3 sequence (DNA): TGTGCCAGCAGTTACAACCCTTTGAGAGCGGGAGGGCCCTTTGAGCAGTACTTC. It translates to CASSYNPLRAGGPFEQYF.

This clonotype appeared once. One end of the junction is discordant with germline, which a read error may explain. V and J are TRBV6-5 and TRBJ2-7, with 9 nucleotides matching TRBD2. The CDR3 spans 13 residues. From germline, CDR1 is MNHEY and CDR2 SVGAGI. DNA for the CDR3: TGTGCCAGCAGTGCTGGGACTAGCTACGATCAGTACTTC. Encoded protein: CASSAGTSYDQYF.

A word on this clonotype: A junction boundary mismatches the germline segment, possibly from a read error. The CDR3 loop is CASREGGLYEQYF. CDR3 in DNA: TGTGCCAGCAGGGAAGGGGGTCTCTACGAGCAGTACTTC. This chain joins TRBV6-1 and TRBJ2-7, with a possible D match to TRBD1 (6 bases). CDR3 size: 13 residues. Germline V gives CDR1 MNHNS, CDR2 SASEGT.

V gene TRBV5-4 combines with J gene TRBJ1-2; 7 bases match TRBD1. V was pared by 0 bases and J by 13 bases, with 9 bases of the junction left unmatched. The CDR3 contains 13 residues. The germline V gene encodes CDR1 SGHNT and CDR2 YYREEE (reference sequence). CDR3 in amino acids: CASSLDTGVFFTF. In DNA, the CDR3 is TGTGCCAGCAGCTTGGACACAGGGGTCTTCTTCACCTTC.

The table lists this clonotype with many counts. The rearrangement uses TRBV27 and TRBJ1-2, with D unclear. Trimming took off 7 bases at V and 8 bases at J, with 17 bases between the two ends. The germline V gene encodes CDR1 MNHEY and CDR2 SMNVEV (reference sequence). CDR3 length equals 13 residues. The CDR3 spells CASTSTGFRGYTF. In DNA form, the CDR3 reads TGTGCCAGCACCTCTACGGGTTTTCGGGGCTACACCTTC.

This clonotype has a handful of counts. V usage is TRBV12-3 or TRBV12-4 and J usage is TRBJ2-3; 9 bases are a match to TRBD2. The CDR3 runs to 14 residues. With V trimmed by 9 bases and J by 0 bases, 4 bases remained unmatched. CDR3 sequence: CASSSGSSTDTQYF. In nucleotides, the CDR3 is TGTGCCAGTAGTAGCGGGAGTAGCACAGATACGCAGTATTTT.